These 13 T cell receptor beta chains share one sample of origin, sequenced in a study of human T cells and chemical hapten exposure. Indicated time point: pre-sensitization, week 0. Stated treatment: therapeutic diphenylcyclopropenone sensitization with weekly scalp DPC. TCRdb processed the RACE reads anew with MiXCR; each CDR3 protein has one entry. Here the sample spans 300,000 to 450,000 distinct CDR3 sequences, around 5.5% being singletons. The specimen comprised whole blood, sampled in connection with sensitization to the hapten diphenylcyclopropenone (DPC). The origin of the receptors is a woman aged 45-60 years with alopecia areata. Some clones in this sample may be carry-over from other donors' samples.

This clonotype was found many times. V gene TRBV11-2 combines with J gene TRBJ2-3; the D call may be TRBD1 or TRBD2 (5 bases each). The germline V and J ends were trimmed by 3 bases and 0 bases, with 10 bases remaining between them. CDR1 and CDR2 (germline): SGHAT, FQNNGV. This CDR3 region has 15 residues. The CDR3 nucleotides are TGTGCCAGCAGCTTTGGGGGTACTAGCACAGATACGCAGTATTTT. This gives the protein CASSFGGTSTDTQYF.

Turning to this clonotype: Given a much more abundant clone one base away, this may be a read error. The chain is built from TRBV6-2 or TRBV6-3 and TRBJ2-7; a weak D match, TRBD2 (5 bases). This CDR3 comprises 13 residues. CDR1 and CDR2 from the germline V gene are MNHEY and SVGEGT. The CDR3 loop is CASSYSEGGEQHF. The CDR3 nucleotides are TGTGCCAGCAGTTACTCCGAGGGTGGCGAGCAGCACTTC.

This clonotype was seen a handful of times. V usage is TRBV12-3 or TRBV12-4 and J usage is TRBJ2-7, with 7 bases identical to TRBD1. This CDR3 contains 14 residues. V was pared by 5 bases and J by 0 bases, with 4 bases of the junction left unmatched. CDR3 sequence: CASSGQASSYEQYF. In nucleotides, the CDR3 is TGTGCCAGCAGTGGACAGGCCTCCTCCTACGAGCAGTACTTC.

There are many counts of this clonotype. The gene calls are TRBV12-3 or TRBV12-4 and TRBJ1-2, with TRBD1 identical over 8 bases. The CDR3 has 14 amino acids. V shed 5 bases and J 7 bases; nucleotides not matched to a gene: 9. DNA for the CDR3: TGTGCCAGCAGTATCAGACGACAGGGGTCTGGCTACACCTTC. This sequence encodes CASSIRRQGSGYTF.

This clonotype was detected ten times or more. The chain carries TRBV7-2 and TRBJ1-2; possible D gene TRBD1, 5 bases. Trimming stripped 0 bases from V and 8 bases from J, with 16 bases between. Germline CDR1 SGHTA, CDR2 FQGNSA. The CDR3 covers 15 residues. The DNA of the CDR3 is TGTGCCAGCAGCTTAGCGAGGCAGGGAGGAGGAGGCTACACCTTC. Its protein product is CASSLARQGGGGYTF.

A word on this clonotype: The CDR3 ends on some other residue instead of the conserved phenylalanine or tryptophan, so this is likely a read error. The chain combines TRBV12-3 or TRBV12-4 with TRBJ1-1, with D perhaps TRBD1 (5 bases). Trimming removed 5 bases from V and 1 base from J, with 14 bases in between. The CDR3 extends over 15 amino acids. The chain's CDR3 is CASSPLAGKNTEAFS. The DNA of the CDR3 is TGTGCCAGCAGTCCCCTGGCAGGGAAGAACACTGAAGCTTTCTCT.

This clonotype was counted ten times or more. This chain joins TRBV7-6 and TRBJ2-3; tentatively, D is TRBD1 or TRBD2 (5 bases each). CDR1 SGHVS and CDR2 FNYEAQ come from the germline V gene. This CDR3 has 14 residues. V lost 5 bases, J lost 2 bases, and 11 bases lay in between. The CDR3 protein is CASSPGTNTDTQYF. The DNA for the CDR3 is TGTGCCAGCAGCCCAGGGACGAACACAGATACGCAGTATTTT.

This clonotype was recorded a few times. The chain links TRBV30 to TRBJ2-7, with TRBD1 identical over 11 bases. There are 13 residues in the CDR3. The V and J ends lost 5 bases and 6 bases, in that order; junction bases with no gene match: 6. Per germline, CDR1 GTSNPN and CDR2 SVGIG (reference sequence). For the CDR3, the DNA is TGTGCCTGGGGCGGACAGGGGGCCTCCGAGCAGTACTTC. This encodes CAWGGQGASEQYF.

J is TRBJ1-6 and V is TRBV2; D is unclear. Germline V gene lookup returns CDR1 SNHLY and CDR2 FYNNEI. V was trimmed by 6 bases and J by 7 bases, leaving 10 bases between them. The CDR3 is 13 amino acids. The CDR3 bases are TGTGCCAGCAGGGACGGTTCAAATTCACCCCTCCACTTT. It encodes CASRDGSNSPLHF.

The chain uses TRBV7-9 and TRBJ1-2, with 8 positions matching TRBD1. Germline CDR1 and CDR2: SEHNR and FQNEAQ (reference sequence). The CDR3 is made up of 15 amino acids. V lost 1 base, J lost 4 bases, and 5 bases stayed unmatched. The CDR3 loop reads CASSLGQGTPYGYTF. The CDR3 coding sequence is TGTGCCAGCAGCTTAGGACAGGGGACCCCCTATGGCTACACCTTC. Using reference TRBV7-9 and TRBJ1-2 for the parts outside the CDR3, the full variable domain is DTGVSQNPRHKITKRGQNVTFRCDPISEHNRLYWYRQTLGQGPEFLTYFQNEAQLEKSRLLSDRFSAERPKGSFSTLEIQRTEQGDSAMYLCASSLGQGTPYGYTFGSGTRLTVV.

This sequence joins TRBV12-3 or TRBV12-4 and TRBJ2-1; possibly TRBD2 for D (7 bases). The CDR3 is 14 amino acids. V lost 2 bases and J 5 bases, leaving 10 bases between the germline ends. CDR3 bases: TGTGCCAGCAGTTTACTGGGGGGGCACAATGAGCAGTTCTTC. This codes for CASSLLGGHNEQFF.

The chain links TRBV10-2 to TRBJ2-7; TRBD2 matches at 12 bases. The V and J ends lost 2 bases and 3 bases, in that order; junction bases with no gene match: 2. The CDR3 has 15 residues. The V gene's germline CDR1 is WSHSY and CDR2 SAAADI. The CDR3 nucleotides read TGCGCCAGCAGTGAGGCGACTAGCGGGAGCTACGAGCAGTACTTC. This encodes CASSEATSGSYEQYF.

The rearrangement uses TRBV7-8 and TRBJ2-7; a weak D match, TRBD2 (6 bases). Germline-derived CDR1 and CDR2 are SGHVS and FQNEAQ. V lost 5 bases to trimming and J lost 5 bases, with 25 bases between them. This CDR3 is 17 amino acids long. This CDR3 is CASSADARRDLSHEQYF. DNA for the CDR3: TGTGCCAGCAGCGCAGATGCCCGCCGGGACTTATCCCACGAGCAGTACTTC.